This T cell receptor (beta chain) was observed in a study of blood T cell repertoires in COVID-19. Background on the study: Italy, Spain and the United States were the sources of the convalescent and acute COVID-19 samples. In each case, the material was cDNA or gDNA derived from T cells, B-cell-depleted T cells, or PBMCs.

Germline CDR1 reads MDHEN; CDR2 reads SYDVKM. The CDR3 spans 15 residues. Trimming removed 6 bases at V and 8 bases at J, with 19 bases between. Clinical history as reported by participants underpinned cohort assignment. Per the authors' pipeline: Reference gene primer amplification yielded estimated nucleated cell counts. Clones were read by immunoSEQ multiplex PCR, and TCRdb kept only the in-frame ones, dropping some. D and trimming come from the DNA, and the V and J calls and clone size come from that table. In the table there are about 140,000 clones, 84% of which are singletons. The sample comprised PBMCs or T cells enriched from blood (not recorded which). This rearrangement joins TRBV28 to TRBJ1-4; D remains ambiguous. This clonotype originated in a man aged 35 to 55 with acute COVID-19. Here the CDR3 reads CASSPPGSRREKLFF. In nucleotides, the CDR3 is TGTGCCAGCAGCCCCCCGGGGTCCCGAAGGGAAAAACTGTTTTTT. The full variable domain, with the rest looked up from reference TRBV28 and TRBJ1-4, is DVKVTQSSRYLVKRTGEKVFLECVQDMDHENMFWYRQDPGLGLRLIYFSYDVKMKEKGDIPEGYSVSREKKERFSLILESASTNQTSMYLCASSPPGSRREKLFFGSGTQLSVL.